The 29 T cell receptor beta chains listed next were all sequenced from one sample in a study of cytomegalovirus exposure and HLA in healthy donors. PCR amplification relied on 60 Vbeta primers (plus 13 Jbeta primers). The data were produced by immunoSEQ multiplex PCR, yet TCRdb's version contains in-frame clones alone and is incomplete. The sample holds around 65,000 clones; 70% to 85% are singletons and the top ten take 3%. Source material: PBMCs. These receptors were obtained from a girl between 10 and 17 years old in good health and CMV-seropositive.

This chain joins TRBV5-1 and TRBJ2-5, with 8 bases lining up with TRBD1. This CDR3 spans 15 amino acids. After removal of 4 bases from V and 2 bases from J, the junction contained 7 bases not matched to a gene. Germline lookup yields CDR1 SGHRS and CDR2 YFSETQ. The CDR3 sequence: CASSARTGRQETQYF. CDR3 DNA: TGCGCCAGCAGCGCTCGGACAGGGAGGCAAGAGACCCAGTACTTC.

This chain joins TRBV10-2 and TRBJ2-1; 10 bases fit TRBD2. V dropped 6 bases and J dropped 8; count of bases not matched to a gene: 7. Germline V gene data show CDR1 as WSHSY and CDR2 as SAAADI. This CDR3 comprises 14 residues. The CDR3 nucleotides are TGCGCCAGCAGGGGGACTAGCGACTGGCATGAGCAGTTCTTC. Its translation is CASRGTSDWHEQFF.

In this sample, this clone turned up a few times. The rearrangement joins TRBV9 to TRBJ2-2; 12 bases agree with TRBD2. The CDR3 runs to 19 residues. Germline V CDR1 and CDR2: SGDLS, YYNGEE. The V and J ends lost 4 bases and 5 bases, in that order; junction bases with no gene match: 15. CDR3 nucleotide sequence: TGTGCCAGCAGCACACTAGCGGGAGGACCCGGGGGGGTGACCGGGGAGCTGTTTTTT. Translating gives CASSTLAGGPGGVTGELFF.

The chain is built from TRBV28 and TRBJ2-1, with 10 bases fitting TRBD2. This CDR3 is built from 15 residues. Unmatched junction bases numbered 6, after V lost 3 bases and J lost 7 bases. The germline V gene encodes CDR1 MDHEN and CDR2 SYDVKM. The DNA for the CDR3 is TGTGCCAGCAGTTTCTCCGGGACTAGCGATAATGAGCAGTTCTTC. Translation: CASSFSGTSDNEQFF. The entire variable domain, with the rest obtained from reference TRBV28 and TRBJ2-1, is as follows: DVKVTQSSRYLVKRTGEKVFLECVQDMDHENMFWYRQDPGLGLRLIYFSYDVKMKEKGDIPEGYSVSREKKERFSLILESASTNQTSMYLCASSFSGTSDNEQFFGPGTRLTVL.

This rearrangement joins TRBV10-3 to TRBJ1-2; 7 bases map to TRBD1. The CDR3 loop spans 13 amino acids. After removal of 2 bases from V and 10 bases from J, the junction contained 7 bases not matched to a gene. Per germline, CDR1 ENHRY and CDR2 SYGVKD. CDR3 in DNA: TGTGCCATCAGTGAGGGGACAGAAGTCGACTACACCTTC. Translation: CAISEGTEVDYTF.

The V and J genes are TRBV7-6 and TRBJ2-7; no clear D gene. Trimming left V 5 bases short and J 4 bases short, with 21 bases between. The CDR3 consists of 16 residues. Germline CDR1 SGHVS, CDR2 FNYEAQ. CDR3 in amino acids: CASSPQPLGIEYEQYF. The DNA of the CDR3 is TGTGCCAGCAGCCCACAACCCTTGGGCATCGAGTACGAGCAGTACTTC.

The genes are TRBV10-3 and TRBJ1-6; 9 bases map to TRBD1. Trimming took 0 bases from V and 14 from J; bases not matched to a gene: 14. Germline loops: CDR1 ENHRY, CDR2 SYGVKD. The CDR3 is 17 residues long. CDR3 in amino acids: CAISESMGTGMKSSLHF. For the CDR3, the DNA is TGTGCCATCAGTGAGTCGATGGGGACAGGGATGAAGTCATCCCTCCACTTT.

CDR3 in DNA: TGCGCCAGCAGCCAAGCACAGGGATTTTTTGACGAGCAGTACTTC. Translating it yields CASSQAQGFFDEQYF. V and J are TRBV4-1 and TRBJ2-7; D possibly corresponds to TRBD1 (6 bases). The germline CDR1 and CDR2 sequences are MGHRA and YSYEKL. Trimming cost V 1 base and J 5 bases, with 15 bases left between them. The CDR3 loop spans 15 amino acids.

The chain links TRBV6-1 to TRBJ1-2; D is possibly TRBD1 (6 bases). Germline-derived CDR1 and CDR2 are MNHNS and SASEGT. V shed 7 bases and J shed 4 bases, with 16 bases lying between them. The CDR3 is 14 amino acids. The CDR3 region is CASTEDYRVYGYTF. CDR3 bases: TGTGCCAGCACCGAAGATTACAGGGTCTATGGCTACACCTTC.

J is TRBJ2-7 and V is TRBV19, with 9 bases fitting TRBD1. Trimming removed 3 bases from V and 3 bases from J; junction bases left unmatched: 0. Germline V CDR1 and CDR2: LNHDA, SQIVND (reference sequence). This CDR3 has 13 residues. The CDR3 loop reads CASSMGQGYEQYF. CDR3 sequence (DNA): TGTGCCAGTAGTATGGGACAGGGCTACGAGCAGTACTTC.

This chain uses TRBV28 with TRBJ2-7, with 12 bases matching TRBD2. The CDR3 is 15 amino acids. Germline values: CDR1 MDHEN, CDR2 SYDVKM. V gave up 8 bases and J gave up 3 bases; unmatched junction bases: 8. The CDR3 reads CASGRTSGTRYEQYF. The CDR3, as DNA: TGTGCCAGCGGCCGGACTAGCGGGACACGCTACGAGCAGTACTTC.

Turning to this clone: The junction differs from germline at one of its ends, possibly a read error. The rearrangement uses TRBV19 and TRBJ2-1, with 10 bases identical to TRBD1. Looked up from germline, CDR1 is LNHDA and CDR2 is SQIVND (reference sequence). This CDR3 spans 12 amino acids. The CDR3 reads CASSPQTGGTIF. As DNA, the CDR3 is TGTGCCAGTAGTCCTCAGACAGGGGGCACAATCTTC. Full variable domain (missing parts from reference TRBV19 and TRBJ2-1): DGGITQSPKYLFRKEGQNVTLSCEQNLNHDAMYWYRQDPGQGLRLIYYSQIVNDFQKGDIAEGYSVSREKKESFPLTVTSAQKNPTAFYLCASSPQTGGTIFGPGTRLTVL.

This clone was recorded only once. The J gene is TRBJ1-2, the V gene TRBV25-1, with D possibly TRBD1 on 5 matching bases. The V end lost 6 bases, the J end lost 0 bases, and 20 bases lay between the germline ends. CDR1 is MGHDK and CDR2 is SYGVNS in the germline V gene. The CDR3 has 17 amino acids. CDR3 sequence reads: CASSDPTVLGSNYGYTF. The CDR3 DNA reads TGTGCCAGCAGCGATCCGACAGTCTTGGGATCTAACTATGGCTACACCTTC.

The chain joins TRBV6-5 to TRBJ1-3, with a weak D call TRBD1 (5 bases). Germline V gene data show CDR1 as MNHEY and CDR2 as SVGAGI. V was shortened by 7 bases and J by 7 bases, with 8 bases between the two germline ends. This CDR3 comprises 11 residues. The CDR3 loop is CASMQGNTIYF. For the CDR3, the DNA is TGTGCCAGCATGCAGGGCAACACCATATATTTT.

V and J are TRBV11-2 and TRBJ2-2, with D uncertain. Germline V gene data show CDR1 as SGHAT and CDR2 as FQNNGV. V lost 2 bases and J 5 bases, leaving 3 bases between the germline ends. The CDR3 spans 12 residues. Here the CDR3 reads CASSLLTGELFF. The CDR3 DNA is TGTGCCAGCAGCTTACTTACCGGGGAGCTGTTTTTT.

The CDR3 sequence is CASSPGSDTQYF. The CDR3 DNA sequence: TGTGCCAGCAGTCCGGGGTCAGATACGCAGTATTTT. The gene calls are TRBV7-9 and TRBJ2-3, with D possibly being TRBD2 (5 bases). The V end was cut by 6 bases, the J end by 4 bases, with 8 bases between. The CDR3 runs to 12 residues. CDR1 is SEHNR, CDR2 FQNEAQ, per germline (reference sequence). Variable domain in full (rest from reference TRBV7-9 and TRBJ2-3): DTGVSQNPRHKITKRGQNVTFRCDPISEHNRLYWYRQTLGQGPEFLTYFQNEAQLEKSRLLSDRFSAERPKGSFSTLEIQRTEQGDSAMYLCASSPGSDTQYFGPGTRLTVL.

The chain recombines TRBV19 with TRBJ1-6; the D is unclear. The CDR3 sequence is 14 residues long. From germline, CDR1 is LNHDA and CDR2 SQIVND (reference sequence). Trimming cost V 7 bases and J 9 bases, with 16 bases left between them. The DNA of the CDR3 is TGTGCCAGTAAGGTTGGCAGGTTTGGTTCACCCCTCCACTTT. This translates into CASKVGRFGSPLHF.

The V and J genes are TRBV27 and TRBJ1-2; tentative D call: TRBD1 (6 bases). This CDR3 has 13 amino acids. From germline, CDR1 is MNHEY and CDR2 SMNVEV (reference sequence). V was clipped by 4 bases and J by 8 bases, with 14 bases between them. CDR3 sequence: CASSSDRLQGYTF. CDR3 coding DNA: TGTGCCAGCAGTTCCGACAGGCTCCAAGGCTACACCTTC.

J is TRBJ2-7 and V is TRBV2; 7 bases agree with TRBD1. The trim removed 7 bases at V and 0 bases at J, leaving 6 bases unmatched. The CDR3 runs 14 residues. Germline assignment: CDR1 SNHLY and CDR2 FYNNEI. CDR3 sequence (DNA): TGTGCCAGCACCGACAGGGTCGCCTCCTACGAGCAGTACTTC. As protein: CASTDRVASYEQYF.

This clone is medium-sized (0.01 to 0.1%) by share. The V and J genes are TRBV2 and TRBJ1-4; maybe TRBD1 (5 bases). CDR3 length equals 14 residues. V was pared by 3 bases and J by 11 bases, with 16 bases between. Germline CDR1 reads SNHLY; CDR2 reads FYNNEI. As DNA, the CDR3 is TGTGCCAGCAGTGATGAGCAGGGAGGTCCGAAACTGTTTTTT. This gives the protein CASSDEQGGPKLFF. Full variable domain (rest looked up from reference TRBV2 and TRBJ1-4): EPEVTQTPSHQVTQMGQEVILRCVPISNHLYFYWYRQILGQKVEFLVSFYNNEISEKSEIFDDQFSVERPDGSNFTLKIRSTKLEDSAMYFCASSDEQGGPKLFFGSGTQLSVL.

The chain uses TRBV11-2 and TRBJ2-2; 7 bases agree with TRBD1. The germline V gene has CDR1 SGHAT and CDR2 FQNNGV. This CDR3 spans 16 amino acids. V lost 5 bases to trimming and J lost 3 bases; unmatched junction nucleotides: 9. CDR3 protein: CASSVHRGIDTGELFF. In DNA, the CDR3 is TGTGCCAGCAGCGTGCACAGGGGTATTGACACCGGGGAGCTGTTTTTT.

The chain employs TRBV14 and TRBJ2-5, with D hard to call. V dropped 0 bases and J dropped 7 bases, with 6 bases sitting between them. The CDR3 totals 12 residues. Germline V gene sequence: CDR1 SGHDN, CDR2 FVKESK. As DNA, the CDR3 is TGTGCCAGCAGCCAAGATCTTCTGACCCAGTACTTC. It encodes CASSQDLLTQYF.

A word on this clone: Other nucleotide sequences from this sample produce the same CDR3. The chain recombines TRBV7-2 with TRBJ1-1; 7 bases match TRBD1. The CDR3 is 14 amino acids. V trimming: 6 bases; J trimming: 2 bases; junction bases outside the gene matches: 6. Germline loops: CDR1 SGHTA, CDR2 FQGNSA. The CDR3 DNA reads as TGTGCCAGCAGTTTTGACAGGGTAAACACTGAAGCTTTCTTT. It yields the protein CASSFDRVNTEAFF.

V gene TRBV6-1 combines with J gene TRBJ1-4; perhaps TRBD1 as D (6 bases). The V end lost 2 bases, the J end lost 8 bases, and 15 bases lay between the germline ends. Germline values: CDR1 MNHNS, CDR2 SASEGT. The CDR3 has 15 residues. The CDR3 DNA reads as TGTGCCAGCAGTGAATTCCGCACAGGGAAGGAAAAACTGTTTTTT. Translated, it gives CASSEFRTGKEKLFF.

This chain links TRBV14 with TRBJ1-6, with TRBD1 identical over 8 bases. CDR3 size: 14 residues. Germline V CDR1 and CDR2: SGHDN, FVKESK. V was pared by 3 bases and J by 8 bases, with 3 bases of the junction left unmatched. The CDR3 loop reads CASSQGQEYSPLHF. As DNA, the CDR3 is TGTGCCAGCAGCCAGGGACAGGAATATTCACCCCTCCACTTT.

The chain is built from TRBV30 and TRBJ1-2; D may be TRBD1 (5 bases). V was trimmed by 1 base and J by 4 bases, leaving 10 bases between them. Germline CDR1 and CDR2: GTSNPN and SVGIG (reference sequence). This CDR3 spans 13 amino acids. CDR3 DNA: TGTGCCTGGAGTGGACAGTCATTCTATGGCTACACCTTC. The encoded protein is CAWSGQSFYGYTF.

The chain combines TRBV6-1 with TRBJ2-3, with a possible D match to TRBD2 (6 bases). Germline V gene lookup returns CDR1 MNHNS and CDR2 SASEGT. The CDR3 is made up of 15 amino acids. V was pared by 5 bases and J by 6 bases, with 18 bases between. In DNA form, the CDR3 reads TGTGCCAGCAGTCCCCGAGTTAGCGGATCGGATACGCAGTATTTT. Its translation is CASSPRVSGSDTQYF.

The chain employs TRBV25-1 and TRBJ2-7, with a tentative D call TRBD1 (5 bases). With 5 bases removed from V and 2 bases from J, the gap between germline ends came to 19 bases. CDR1 is MGHDK, CDR2 SYGVNS, per germline. The CDR3 spans 16 residues. CDR3 in DNA: TGTGCCAGCAGTTCCAAGGGGCCCCAGGGAACCTACGAGCAGTACTTC. It translates to CASSSKGPQGTYEQYF.

J is TRBJ1-5 and V is TRBV28; the match to TRBD1 covers 8 bases. Germline CDR1 and CDR2: MDHEN and SYDVKM. The CDR3 spans 15 residues. The V segment lost 3 bases and the J segment 7 bases; nucleotides outside the gene matches: 8. CDR3 sequence (DNA): TGTGCCAGCAGTTTGACAACAGGGGGTTACCAGCCCCAGCATTTT. It translates to CASSLTTGGYQPQHF.